This is a list of T cell receptor beta chains from one sample in a study of CD8 T cells in ankylosing spondylitis. A single record per CDR3 protein comes from TCRdb applying MiXCR to the 5' RACE reads. Of 700,000 to 850,000 distinct CDR3 sequences listed, approximately 12% are singletons. Sequenced material: blood, either unsorted or a sorted T cell fraction (not recorded which). The receptors come from a male donor with ankylosing spondylitis. Both conserved end residues are part of each CDR3. A D gene is named only where the DNA matches it firmly. A row's size may be missing; if present it is once, few, many or a size class.

D gene,J gene,clone size,V gene,CDR3 DNA,CDR3 protein
-,TRBJ1-2,many,TRBV6-1,TGTGCCAGCACAAGTAACCTGCTCTATGGCTACACCTTC,CASTSNLLYGYTF
-,TRBJ1-2,-,TRBV7-6,TGTGCCAGCAGCCCACTCGGAGGGAACTATGGCTACACCTTC,CASSPLGGNYGYTF
TRBD1,TRBJ1-5,many,TRBV15,TGTGCCACGAACAGGGGGCATAGTAATCAGCCCCAGCATTTT,CATNRGHSNQPQHF
TRBD1,TRBJ2-1,-,TRBV6-1,TGTGCCAGCAGATCGTGGGGACAGGGAGGAGGTCCGGTAAATGAGCAGTTCTTC,CASRSWGQGGGPVNEQFF
-,TRBJ2-3,few,TRBV6-1,TGTGCCAGCAGCCCCGGTGGCCCAGATACGCAGTATTTT,CASSPGGPDTQYF
TRBD2,TRBJ2-7,many,TRBV6-5,TGTGCCAGCAGTTATAACGGGGGGGGAAACTACGAGCAGTACTTC,CASSYNGGGNYEQYF
TRBD2,TRBJ2-1,many,TRBV29-1,TGCAGCGTGGGGCACCGACTAGCGGGAAAAAATGAGCAGTTCTTC,CSVGHRLAGKNEQFF
-,TRBJ2-4,many,TRBV10-3,TGTGCCATCAGTGAGTCCCAGGGGTCCAAAAACATTCAGTACTTC,CAISESQGSKNIQYF
-,TRBJ2-7,few,TRBV20-1,TGCAGTGCTCGTTGGGGTCCCTTGATGCAGTACTTC,CSARWGPLMQYF
TRBD1,TRBJ1-2,-,TRBV20-1,TGCAGTGCTATTGAGGGGGCAAGGTATGGCTACACCTTC,CSAIEGARYGYTF
-,TRBJ2-3,-,TRBV5-1,TGCGCCAGCAGCTCAGGAGGGACTGAGGGCACAGATACGCAGTATTTT,CASSSGGTEGTDTQYF
-,TRBJ2-7,many,TRBV19,TGTGCCAGTAGTTCCCGGGACGGGGCCTACGAGCAGTACTTC,CASSSRDGAYEQYF
-,TRBJ1-6,few,TRBV5-6,TGTGCCAGCAGCTTGTGGCAGATGAATTCACCCCTCCACTTT,CASSLWQMNSPLHF
-,TRBJ1-1,few,TRBV27,TGTGCCAGTGGGGGGCAATTTGGGGGCCTTGAAGCTTTCTTT,CASGGQFGGLEAFF
TRBD1,TRBJ2-6,-,TRBV7-8,TGTGCCAGCAGCCGACCGACAGGGGCTAACTCTGGGGCCAACGTCCTGACTTTC,CASSRPTGANSGANVLTF
TRBD1,TRBJ2-7,-,TRBV20-1,TGCAGTGCTCGGCGGACAGGGCGCTACGAGCAGTACTTC,CSARRTGRYEQYF
-,TRBJ2-1,few,TRBV6-2/TRBV6-3,TGTGCCAGCAGAAGTCTTCGGGACACCGCATTCCACAATGAGCAGTTCTTC,CASRSLRDTAFHNEQFF
-,TRBJ2-4,-,TRBV6-5,TGTGCCAGCAGTTACACCCAGGGACTAGCCAAAAACATTCAGTACTTC,CASSYTQGLAKNIQYF
-,TRBJ2-1,many,TRBV29-1,TGCAGCGTACTACTCAGCGGAGGCTCCTACAATGAGCAGTTCTTC,CSVLLSGGSYNEQFF
-,TRBJ1-6,few,TRBV7-9,TGTGCCAGCAGCCCCGGTTTTAACGATTCACCCCTCCACTTT,CASSPGFNDSPLHF
-,TRBJ1-4,-,TRBV6-2/TRBV6-3,TGTGCCAGCAGTTACCGGGCAAGTCTGTTTTTT,CASSYRASLFF
TRBD1,TRBJ1-5,few,TRBV19,TGTGCCAGTAGTATAGGTTGGACACAGGGGCGGAAGAATCAGCCCCAGCATTTT,CASSIGWTQGRKNQPQHF
-,TRBJ2-3,-,TRBV18,TGTGCCAGCTCCCCCGACAGGATGGGGGATACGCAGTATTTT,CASSPDRMGDTQYF
-,TRBJ1-1,-,TRBV9,TGTGCCAGCAGCGTGGGAGGGGAGGGGAACACTGAAGCTTTCTTT,CASSVGGEGNTEAFF
TRBD2,TRBJ2-1,few,TRBV11-1,TGTGCCAGCAGCCGCCGACTAGCGGACTACAATGAGCAGTTCTTC,CASSRRLADYNEQFF
-,TRBJ2-7,few,TRBV4-3,TGCGCCAGCAGCCAAGATTTAACGGGGAGCTCCTACGAGCAGTACTTC,CASSQDLTGSSYEQYF
TRBD1,TRBJ2-1,few,TRBV29-1,TGCAGCGCCCGACAGGGGGCCTTCTATGAGCAGTTCTTC,CSARQGAFYEQFF
-,TRBJ2-3,-,TRBV6-4,TGTGCCAGCAGTGACAGGGCCCTCGGAGCAGATACGCAGTATTTT,CASSDRALGADTQYF
-,TRBJ1-1,-,TRBV10-3,TGTGCCATCAGTGAGTCCCTGGGCACTGAAGCTTTCTTT,CAISESLGTEAFF
-,TRBJ2-7,-,TRBV5-1,TGCGCCAGCAGCCCCACGGGTTTTCGGACCTACGAGCAGTACTTC,CASSPTGFRTYEQYF
TRBD2,TRBJ2-1,-,TRBV7-3,TGTGCCAGCAGCTTAATGGGCGGGGGGGGTAATGAGCAGTTCTTC,CASSLMGGGGNEQFF
-,TRBJ2-1,-,TRBV10-2,TGCGCCAGCAGTTCGGGACCGTTCGCAGAGCAGTTCTTC,CASSSGPFAEQFF
-,TRBJ2-7,few,TRBV5-1,TGCGCCAGCAGCTTCGGTCTGGGAAGCTCCTACGAGCAGTACTTC,CASSFGLGSSYEQYF
-,TRBJ1-1,many,TRBV29-1,TGCAGCGCTGTGACCGGGGTCACTGAAGCTTTCTTT,CSAVTGVTEAFF
-,TRBJ2-7,few,TRBV5-6,TGTGCCAGCAGCTTGGCCTTTAGGGGCTACTACGAGCAGTACTTC,CASSLAFRGYYEQYF
-,TRBJ1-1,few,TRBV5-1,TGCGCCAGCGCTCCCACGGGAATGAACACTGAAGCTTTCTTT,CASAPTGMNTEAFF
-,TRBJ2-3,-,TRBV27,TGTGCCAGCAGCTACTTGGGACCAGATACGCAGTATTTT,CASSYLGPDTQYF
-,TRBJ2-7,few,TRBV3-1,TGTGCCAGCAGCCAGGGGGGCCGACCGTCCGAGCAGTACTTC,CASSQGGRPSEQYF